The rows below give T cell receptor beta chains drawn from one sample of a study of CD4 T cells in relation to SARS-CoV-2 and coronaviruses. These receptors have no identified antigens. Sequenced by immunoSEQ multiplex PCR; TCRdb stores in-frame clones only, minus some. This sample has about 15,000 clones; roughly 82% occur once, and the top ten carry roughly a third. The source material was CD4+ T cells from PBMCs, cultured in vitro. The receptors originated from a human donor in good health. Each CDR3 is given with its conserved first and last residue. A D gene is named only where the DNA matches it firmly. Where a row states a size, it is once, few, many or the class of an expanded clone; other rows omit it.

CASSPYWGEAFF | . | TRBJ1-1 | TRBV7-2 | .
CASSDGATVGYTF | . | TRBJ1-2 | TRBV6-5 | .
CASSFAAGGLADTQYF | TRBD2 | TRBJ2-3 | TRBV5-1 | few
CASSIGQTSEQYF | . | TRBJ2-7 | TRBV19 | .
CASSGSRTAYYEQYF | . | TRBJ2-7 | TRBV5-6 | .
CASSYSGATSGGANEQFF | TRBD2 | TRBJ2-1 | TRBV6-2/TRBV6-3 | few
CASSLVGGAGATLVTQYF | . | TRBJ2-5 | TRBV7-8 | .
CASSLGLSTDTQYF | . | TRBJ2-3 | TRBV11-2 | .
CASSPDKTSYEQYF | . | TRBJ2-7 | TRBV18 | few
CASSLLELSSTQYF | . | TRBJ2-3 | TRBV5-1 | .
CAWESGKTQYF | . | TRBJ2-5 | TRBV30 | .
CASSSRGAGANVLTF | . | TRBJ2-6 | TRBV4-1 | .
CASSIRGHNEKLFF | . | TRBJ1-4 | TRBV19 | .
CASSGGGYEQYF | . | TRBJ2-7 | TRBV5-5 | .
CASSLGPGEGETQYF | . | TRBJ2-5 | TRBV5-4 | .
CASKYGSYTDTQYF | . | TRBJ2-3 | TRBV2 | .
CASSITGDSGANVLTF | TRBD1 | TRBJ2-6 | TRBV6-4 | .
CASSGGFGETQYF | . | TRBJ2-5 | TRBV9 | once
CASSELRGFYGYTF | TRBD1 | TRBJ1-2 | TRBV11-2 | .
CASSLEAGDGGYTF | . | TRBJ1-2 | TRBV5-1 | .
CASSPRGNSYEQYF | . | TRBJ2-7 | TRBV18 | .
CASSFSPGWQETQYF | . | TRBJ2-5 | TRBV5-4 | once
CSVETGGQTEAFF | TRBD1 | TRBJ1-1 | TRBV29-1 | .
CASTLRANYGYTF | . | TRBJ1-2 | TRBV12-3/TRBV12-4 | .
CASSVSEGARGYTF | TRBD1 | TRBJ1-2 | TRBV9 | few
CASSFLGGGYEQYF | TRBD2 | TRBJ2-7 | TRBV5-4 | .
CASSLPLSSYNEQFF | . | TRBJ2-1 | TRBV7-6 | .
CASSLRGTGELFF | . | TRBJ2-2 | TRBV11-3 | .
CASSLEWQGEETQYF | TRBD1 | TRBJ2-5 | TRBV11-2 | .
CASSLNRDWYNEQFF | . | TRBJ2-1 | TRBV11-2 | .
CAIIPDRGLSNQPQHF | TRBD1 | TRBJ1-5 | TRBV10-3 | .